This TCR beta chain emerged from a study of early T cells in non-severe SARS-CoV-2 infection. Study findings and constraints: Anti-spike CD8 responses were favored by VDJdb matching, which missed private and CD4 specificities.

There are 12 residues in the CDR3. Trimming removed 7 bases from V and 4 bases from J, with 9 bases in between. Comment on this clonotype: Its target is unknown.

Attached unique molecular identifiers marked individual cDNA molecules. From the 5' RACE reads, TCRdb called clonotypes with MiXCR, one entry per CDR3 protein. The table has some 77,000 distinct CDR3 sequences, roughly 9.6% seen once; the top ten hold nearly 5%. The rearrangement uses TRBV12-3 or TRBV12-4 and TRBJ2-3; no clear D gene. The receptor's source is an adult who was a healthcare worker with PCR-confirmed SARS-CoV-2 infection or an uninfected control (not recorded which). Sequenced input: whole blood. The CDR3 nucleotides are TGTGCCAGCACTATTGCGGCAGATACGCAGTATTTT. Translation gives CASTIAADTQYF.